The TCR beta chain under discussion was sequenced for a study of identical twins. Overall study results and limits: Models, which agreed with sharing between unrelated individuals, nonetheless underestimated the out-of-frame TCR alpha sharing seen in monozygotic twins. Twin pairs' shared out-of-frame alpha sequences were enriched in low generation probability. Cord blood beta clonotypes present at high abundance carried fewer insertions; no such pattern appeared in memory repertoires.

TCRdb itself ran the 5' RACE reads through MiXCR, one entry per CDR3 protein. The data show approximately 490,000 distinct CDR3 sequences, approximately 20% seen once. This CDR3 has 14 amino acids. Germline-derived CDR1 and CDR2 are SEHNR and FQNEAQ (reference sequence). Between the trimmed V and J ends, which lost 4 bases and 2 bases, there was a span of 12 bases. About this clonotype: No antigen is known for it.

These data also formed part of another study, on yellow fever vaccine responses in identical twins. That report adds: Reportedly, twins showed a vaccine T cell response that looked partly convergent and partly personalized.

The chain is built from TRBV7-9 and TRBJ2-7; D gene uncertain. The sequencing sample was made of CD4+ T cells sorted from blood. The sequence was collected from a young woman in good health. CDR3 in DNA: TGTGCCAGCAGCTCTTTCGGGTCTACCTACGAGCAGTACTTC. The encoded protein is CASSSFGSTYEQYF.